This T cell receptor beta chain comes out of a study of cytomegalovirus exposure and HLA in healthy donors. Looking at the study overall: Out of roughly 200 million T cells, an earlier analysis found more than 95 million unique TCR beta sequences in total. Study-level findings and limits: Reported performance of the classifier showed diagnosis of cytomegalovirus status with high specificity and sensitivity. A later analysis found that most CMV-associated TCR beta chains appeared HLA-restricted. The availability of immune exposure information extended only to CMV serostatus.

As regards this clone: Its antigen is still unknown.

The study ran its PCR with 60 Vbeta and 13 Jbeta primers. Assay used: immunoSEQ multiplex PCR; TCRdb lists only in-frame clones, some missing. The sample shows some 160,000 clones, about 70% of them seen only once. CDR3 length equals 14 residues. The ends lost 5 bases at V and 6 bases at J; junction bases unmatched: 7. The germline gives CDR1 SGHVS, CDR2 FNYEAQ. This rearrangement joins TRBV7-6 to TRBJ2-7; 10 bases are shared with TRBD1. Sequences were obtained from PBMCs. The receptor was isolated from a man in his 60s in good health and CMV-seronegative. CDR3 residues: CASSRRTGGFEQYF. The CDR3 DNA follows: TGTGCCAGCAGCCGAAGGACAGGGGGATTCGAGCAGTACTTC.